Shown below are 5 T cell receptor beta chains from a single sample sequenced in a study of vaccination and CD4 T cells after COVID-19. The antigens of these receptors remain unknown. Indicated treatment: roughly ten-day PBMC culture with coronavirus spike peptide pools or control peptides (ViraFEST assay). Sequencing of the DNA from cultured CD4+ T cells was carried out with the Oncomine TCR Beta short-read assay. TCRdb passed the PCR reads through MiXCR, listing each CDR3 protein once. This table has 7,500 to 10,000 distinct CDR3 sequences, roughly 25% appearing once. Sequences were derived from CD4+ T cells from blood, cultured in vitro, sampled after SARS-CoV-2 vaccination. The receptors here all came from a human donor who had recovered from COVID-19.

The rearrangement joins TRBV7-9 to TRBJ2-3; D remains ambiguous. Germline V gives CDR1 SEHNR, CDR2 FQNEAQ (reference sequence). V lost 1 base to trimming and J lost 2 bases, with 7 bases between them. The CDR3 contains 14 residues. The CDR3 loop reads CASSLVASTDTQYF. CDR3 sequence (DNA): TGTGCCAGCAGCTTAGTGGCCTCCACAGATACGCAGTATTTT.

The V call is TRBV6-2 or TRBV6-3, the J call TRBJ2-7; the match to TRBD2 covers 9 bases. V trimming: 6 bases; J trimming: 4 bases; junction bases outside the gene matches: 16. The CDR3 runs to 17 residues. Germline lookup yields CDR1 MNHEY and CDR2 SVGEGT. The CDR3 DNA reads as TGTGCCAGCAGAACCTCGGTGTGGCGGGAGGGCCTTTACGAGCAGTACTTC. Translated, it gives CASRTSVWREGLYEQYF.

The chain joins TRBV9 to TRBJ2-1, with a tentative D call TRBD1 (6 bases). V gave up 4 bases and J gave up 2 bases, with 13 bases separating them. CDR1 and CDR2 (germline): SGDLS, YYNGEE. This CDR3 contains 15 residues. The CDR3 DNA reads as TGTGCCAGCAGCCTCGGACAGCCGACCTACAATGAGCAGTTCTTC. Translation: CASSLGQPTYNEQFF.

The V and J genes are TRBV6-1 and TRBJ1-1; D is undetermined. Between the trimmed V and J ends, which lost 6 bases and 2 bases, there was a span of 10 bases. CDR1 is MNHNS, CDR2 SASEGT, per germline. The CDR3 length is 13 residues. CDR3 bases: TGTGCCAGCAGCCTGGATCATAACACTGAAGCTTTCTTT. Residues: CASSLDHNTEAFF.

This clonotype was seen a few times. The chain is built from TRBV6-5 and TRBJ1-5, with 7 bases that match TRBD1. V trimming: 4 bases; J trimming: 8 bases; junction bases outside the gene matches: 14. The length of the CDR3 is 16 residues. Per germline, CDR1 MNHEY and CDR2 SVGAGI. The CDR3 loop is CASSSLSRGIREPQHF. CDR3 nucleotides: TGTGCCAGCAGTTCCCTCAGCAGGGGGATTAGGGAGCCCCAGCATTTT.